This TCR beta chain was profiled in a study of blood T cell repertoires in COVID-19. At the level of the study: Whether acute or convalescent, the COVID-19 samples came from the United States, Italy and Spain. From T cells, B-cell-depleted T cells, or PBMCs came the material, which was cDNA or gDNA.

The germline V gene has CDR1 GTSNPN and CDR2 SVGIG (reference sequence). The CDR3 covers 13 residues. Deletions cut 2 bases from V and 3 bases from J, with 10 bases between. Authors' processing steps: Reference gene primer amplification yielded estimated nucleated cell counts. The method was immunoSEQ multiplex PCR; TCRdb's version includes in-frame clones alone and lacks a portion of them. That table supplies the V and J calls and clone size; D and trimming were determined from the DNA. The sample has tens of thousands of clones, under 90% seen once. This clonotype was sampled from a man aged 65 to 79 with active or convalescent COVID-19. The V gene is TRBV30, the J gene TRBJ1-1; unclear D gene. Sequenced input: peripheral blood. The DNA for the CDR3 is TGTGCCTGGAGTAAGCCCCGGTACACTGAAGCTTTCTTT. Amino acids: CAWSKPRYTEAFF. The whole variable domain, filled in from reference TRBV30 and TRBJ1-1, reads SQTIHQWPATLVQPVGSPLSLECTVEGTSNPNLYWYRQAAGRGLQLLFYSVGIGQISSEVPQNLSASRPQDRQFILSSKKLLLSDSGFYLCAWSKPRYTEAFFGQGTRLTVV.